This TCR beta chain was retrieved from a study of blood T cells in healthy people across ages. General observations from the study: Bulk PBMC profiling left naive and antigen-experienced comparisons inconclusive.

CDR1 and CDR2 (germline): SGHNT, YYREEE (reference sequence). V was shortened by 2 bases and J by 0 bases, with 13 bases between the two germline ends. The CDR3 extends over 16 amino acids. With a J-beta primer mix and a sample-barcoded 5' primer, a second PCR ran roughly 7 to 11 cycles. TCRdb used MiXCR to reprocess the 5' RACE reads, holding one entry per CDR3 protein. This table holds some 850,000 distinct CDR3 sequences, about a quarter found once. Comments on this clonotype: Its antigen is unknown.

A further study also used this sample, focusing on T cells of mothers and their children. That source adds: Biologically related mothers and children overlapped slightly more than unrelated pairs, a non-significant difference.

The TCR was taken from a boy between 5 and 17 years old in good health. The chain joins TRBV5-4 to TRBJ2-3; possible D gene TRBD2, 5 bases. The sequenced sample was blood. The CDR3: CASSFAARASTDTQYF. CDR3 DNA: TGTGCCAGCAGCTTTGCGGCGAGGGCTAGCACAGATACGCAGTATTTT.